This TCR beta chain was recovered during a study of blood T cell repertoires in COVID-19. Sequencing was performed with immunoSEQ multiplex PCR; in TCRdb, only in-frame clones are kept and a portion is missing. The table has about 68,000 clones, 86% seen once; the top ten hold approximately 5.8%. Patients in Seattle were enrolled during active infection, then followed longitudinally. Germline CDR1 reads SGHVS; CDR2 reads FQNEAQ. This CDR3 contains 15 residues. With V trimmed by 5 bases and J by 9 bases, 11 bases remained unmatched. The clonotype comes from an elderly man with COVID-19, enrolled during active disease. The gene calls are TRBV7-8 and TRBJ2-1; 9 nucleotides line up with TRBD1. Sequences were obtained from peripheral blood. The CDR3 DNA is TGTGCCAGCAGCCCCCGGGACAGGGAGCAGGGTGAGCAGTTCTTC. Translation: CASSPRDREQGEQFF.